This note documents a single T cell receptor beta chain sequence. Its binding antigen is unknown. No much larger clone exists at a distance of one base, and base qualities are not known. After removal of 0 bases from V and 4 bases from J, the junction retains 9 bases not matched to a gene. The CDR3 contains 17 residues, cysteine and phenylalanine counted. Only CDR3 DNA remains: 51 bases, in frame from the first base. The germline V gene encodes CDR1 SQVTM and CDR2 ANQGSEA. This sample was included in a study of shared clonotypes between healthy human individuals (dated by TCRdb to between 2020 and 2021). Study-level background: A couple of women and three men aged 18 to 49 years were included in the cohort. For each donor, CD4 naive and CD4 memory were each run on three plates, CD8 naive on two plates, and CD8 memory on one plate. The study deeply sequenced blood TCR repertoires of 5 or 6 healthy adults to estimate repertoire size and the extent of clonotype sharing between individuals. Different laboratories and diverse techniques were used to prepare libraries and sequence TCR repertoires, to increase sequencing depth and limit assay-specific biases. Leukapheresis yielded between about 0.94 and 9.5 billion PBMCs per donor.

The donors were healthy, HIV-negative adults with no recently reported acute infections or vaccinations. Every donor was a Caucasian adult living in Nashville, Tennessee, USA. CD4+ T cells were enriched by magnetic negative selection; naive cells were then positively selected on CD45RA, and the negative fraction formed the memory subset. After blood collection by leukapheresis, PBMCs were isolated using Ficoll-Histopaque density gradient centrifugation and then cryopreserved in the vapor phase of liquid nitrogen. Analytical flow cytometry was used to check the purity and quantity of every magnetically sorted T cell population. From each sorted fraction, genomic DNA was isolated and quantified by UV absorbance on a Nanodrop 2000c. Using the deep immunoSEQ assay, multiplex PCR amplified TCR CDR3 regions from genomic DNA. For each cell subset, the extracted genomic DNA was distributed evenly across all wells of several immunoSEQ 96-well plates, and each plate served as one replicate. For sorted subsets, each replicate PCR was loaded with around 200 ng genomic DNA, equivalent to some 27,000 T cell genomes. Purified libraries were measured with a Qubit 3.0 fluorometer, size-checked on a Bioanalyzer 2100, and measured again with the KAPA Library Quantification kit. Every immunoSEQ 96-well plate was sequenced on a separate single-read 150-cycle Illumina NextSeq 550 flow cell. Per the original workflow: Because only junctional sequences without quality scores were contained in the immunoSEQ output, filtering matching that applied to full-length reads could not be performed. To assign V/J genes and CDR3, sequences were annotated against IMGT germline references using PyIR, a Python wrapper for IgBLAST v1.9. Reads were filtered out if the reads had weak V/J assignments (E-value above 1e-6), no CDR3, stop codons, out-of-frame junctions, or ambiguous translated residues. V3J clonotypes were defined as sequences sharing an identical inferred V gene, J gene, and CDR3 amino acid sequence. To compute the percentage overlap between repertoires, the number of shared unique clonotypes was divided by the size of the smaller repertoire. Three approaches were used to assess repertoire richness: RTK rarefaction, the Chao1 estimator, and Recon v2.1 estimates of unobserved clonotypes. Generation probabilities for all TCRbeta clonotypes obtained by the gDNA method from four donors were computed using OLGA. TCRdb limited this immuneACCESS table to in-frame rearrangements with V and J called. A share of clones is missing; checked studies link under half to unresolved V genes, and the rest is unexplained. V and J calls and clone size are as listed in that table; D and trimming were resolved from the DNA. Here the sample has approximately 980,000 clones; approximately 80% occur a single time. About 1.5% of the sample is taken by the ten largest.

Results and caveats for the whole study, not just this receptor: Sampling was restricted to blood, and TCR repertoires in tissues likely differ from the TCR repertoires found in blood. About 5% of naive CD4, roughly 3.5% of naive CD8, approximately 2.2% of memory CD4, and about 0.4% of memory CD8 clonotypes were shared across a handful of donors. Higher generation probabilities were observed for clonotypes shared by all four sorted-subset donors than for non-shared clonotypes. Even with the large sequencing depth, rarefaction of the sorted-subset datasets indicated that sequencing was incomplete. Naive subsets generally had larger estimated clonotype richness than memory subsets did. Because the study included a small number of donors, the genetic and exposure-history diversity represented was limited. Pairwise subsampling led to the expectation that sequencing depth would affect the degree of clonotype sharing among donors.

The sequencing sample was made of memory CD4+ T cells sorted from blood. In light of the paper, this sample's cell subset or site label describes: CD45RA-negative fraction. The receptor's source is a young man in good health. Rearrangement joined TRBV29-1 to TRBJ2-4; TRBD2 agrees with 10 junctional bases. For the CDR3, the sequence is CSVEDLGLAEGKNIQYF. The DNA sequence follows: TGCAGCGTTGAAGACCTCGGACTAGCGGAAGGGAAAAACATTCAGTACTTC. Here the CDR3 is joined to the reference TRBV29-1 and TRBJ2-4 genes, and the full variable domain is: SAVISQKPSRDICQRGTSLTIQCQVDSQVTMMFWYRQQPGQSLTLIATANQGSEATYESGFVIDKFPISRPNLTFSTLTVSNMSPEDSSIYLCSVEDLGLAEGKNIQYFGAGTRLSVL.